Here is one TCR beta chain with its context. Its target is unknown. The PCR ran on 60 Vbeta and 13 Jbeta primers. Libraries were prepared by immunoSEQ multiplex PCR; TCRdb keeps only in-frame clonotypes and omits some of them. The repertoire table contains tens of thousands of clones. These data are taken from a study of cytomegalovirus exposure and HLA in healthy donors. Study observations and caveats: TCR beta chains numbering more than 150 were designated cytomegalovirus-associated. CMV serostatus was the only immune exposure information that was available. Analyzed later, most CMV-associated TCR beta chains appeared HLA-restricted. A later analysis linked a missense variant in DCLRE1C to the trimming of TCR beta V and J genes.

V was shortened by 0 bases and J by 2 bases, with 8 bases between the two germline ends. There are 14 residues in the CDR3. Germline V gene lookup returns CDR1 MNHEY and CDR2 SMNVEV (reference sequence). Source material: PBMCs. The sequence was obtained from a woman aged 30 to 39 in good health and CMV-seropositive. This sequence joins TRBV27 and TRBJ2-7; D remains ambiguous. Written as DNA, the CDR3 is TGTGCCAGCAGTTTATCGAGGTCGCCCTACGAGCAGTACTTC. Amino acid sequence: CASSLSRSPYEQYF.